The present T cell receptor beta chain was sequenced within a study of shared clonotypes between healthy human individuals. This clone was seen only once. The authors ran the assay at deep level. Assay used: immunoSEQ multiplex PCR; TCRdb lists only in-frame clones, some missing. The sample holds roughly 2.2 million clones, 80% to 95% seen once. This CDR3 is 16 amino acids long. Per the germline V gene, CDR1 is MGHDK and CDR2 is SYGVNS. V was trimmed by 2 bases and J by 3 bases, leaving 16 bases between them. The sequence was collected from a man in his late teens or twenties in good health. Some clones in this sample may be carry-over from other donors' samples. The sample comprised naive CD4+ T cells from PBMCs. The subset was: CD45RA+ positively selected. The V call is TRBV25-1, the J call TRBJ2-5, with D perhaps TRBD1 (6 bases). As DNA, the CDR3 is TGTGCCAGCAGTGAAATGGGGGCGCAGAGTGAAGAGACCCAGTACTTC. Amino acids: CASSEMGAQSEETQYF. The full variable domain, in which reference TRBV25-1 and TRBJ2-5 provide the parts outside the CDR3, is EADIYQTPRYLVIGTGKKITLECSQTMGHDKMYWYQQDPGMELHLIHYSYGVNSTEKGDLSSESTVSRIRTEHFPLTLESARPSHTSQYLCASSEMGAQSEETQYFGPGTRLLVL.